This T cell receptor (beta chain) came from a study of cytomegalovirus exposure and HLA in healthy donors. For this clone: Its antigen is not known.

A multiplex PCR was run with 60 Vbeta primers and 13 Jbeta primers. Generated by immunoSEQ multiplex PCR, the TCRdb table keeps only in-frame clones and is missing some. Counted here are approximately 240,000 clones, 82% occurring once; the ten biggest clones make up 5% to 6.5%. General study findings and limits: Investigators reported over 150 TCR beta chains as tied to cytomegalovirus. Later work associated roughly 17,000 TCR beta sequences with HLA alleles at 0.05 false discovery rate. Analyses of presence and absence presupposed an approximately uniform sequencing depth across donors. Later analysis identified a missense DCLRE1C variant that was linked to TCR beta V- and J-gene trimming.

Germline CDR1 reads SGDLS; CDR2 reads YYNGEE. The CDR3 is 17 amino acids. The junction had 7 bases not matched to a gene; V was cut back by 0 bases and J by 4 bases. Sequences were obtained from PBMCs. The chain carries TRBV9 and TRBJ2-3; 11 positions match TRBD1. This TCR was sampled from a woman aged 40 to 55 in good health and CMV-seropositive. The CDR3 DNA reads as TGTGCCAGCAGCGTAGTGGGGACAGGGGGAGGACCAGATACGCAGTATTTT. Amino acid sequence: CASSVVGTGGGPDTQYF.